This is a list of T cell receptor beta chains from one sample in a study of Graves' ophthalmopathy and Graves' hyperthyroidism. TCRdb reprocessed the multiplex PCR reads via MiXCR and lists one record per CDR3 protein. The data hold 360,000 or so distinct CDR3 sequences, with approximately 20% observed a single time. Sequences were obtained from peripheral blood. The receptors originated from a woman younger than 35 with Graves' ophthalmopathy. Each CDR3 is given with its conserved first and last residue. The D gene is left open where the match is weak. Where a row states a size, it is once, few, many or the class of an expanded clone; other rows omit it.

.	.	TRBV6-1	TRBJ2-6	TGTGCCAGCAGTCAACCAGAGTCCCAGGCTTACTCTGGGGCCAACGTCCTGACTTTC	CASSQPESQAYSGANVLTF
many	.	TRBV27	TRBJ2-3	TGTGCCAGCAGTCCCGAGACAGATACGCAGTATTTT	CASSPETDTQYF
many	.	TRBV6-2/TRBV6-3	TRBJ1-2	TGTGCCAGCCAAGGCAGGGGTTCGTCTGGCTACACCTTC	CASQGRGSSGYTF
.	.	TRBV28	TRBJ1-2	TGTGCCAGCAGGCGACGGAGTAACTATGGCTACACCTTC	CASRRRSNYGYTF
.	.	TRBV7-2	TRBJ2-5	TGTGCCAGCAGCTTAGGTTTAGGGCGGGGCCAAGAGACCCAGTACTTC	CASSLGLGRGQETQYF
.	.	TRBV6-5	TRBJ2-7	TGTGCCAGCAGTTACGCCGGGACCCTGAAAGCCCCCTACGAGCAGTACTTC	CASSYAGTLKAPYEQYF
once	TRBD1	TRBV12-3/TRBV12-4	TRBJ2-2	TGTGCCAGCAGTCAAAGGACAGGCGGGGAGCTGTTTTTT	CASSQRTGGELFF
.	TRBD1	TRBV2	TRBJ2-7	TGTGCCAGCAGACACGGACAGGGTTCCTACGAGCAGTACTTC	CASRHGQGSYEQYF
.	.	TRBV19	TRBJ2-5	TGTGCCAGTAGCCGGGCAGGGGTAGGTCAAGAGACCCAGTACTTC	CASSRAGVGQETQYF
many	TRBD1	TRBV4-2	TRBJ1-1	TGTGCCTCTATTCCCGGACAGGGGATAAGGGTGAACACTGAAGCTTTCTTT	CASIPGQGIRVNTEAFF
many	.	TRBV27	TRBJ2-6	TGTGCCAGCAGTTTCTCCTCCAGGATTTCTGGGGCCAACGTCCTGACTTTC	CASSFSSRISGANVLTF
many	TRBD2	TRBV11-1	TRBJ2-2	TGTGCCAGCAGCTTAGGGCTAGCGGGGACCAGCACCGGGGAGCTGTTTTTT	CASSLGLAGTSTGELFF
many	.	TRBV6-2/TRBV6-3	TRBJ2-2	TGTGCCAGCAGTTACTTCTCGAGGACAGTCCTACCCGGGGAGCTGTTTTTT	CASSYFSRTVLPGELFF
many	TRBD1	TRBV2	TRBJ1-5	TGTGCCAGCAGCCCCATCGACAGGGGCAATCAGCCCCAGCATTTT	CASSPIDRGNQPQHF
many	.	TRBV6-5	TRBJ2-2	TGTGCCAGCAGATCACAGGGGAACACCGGGGAGCTGTTTTTT	CASRSQGNTGELFF